Sequencing of this TCR beta chain was carried out in a study of identical twins. Findings and caveats of the study: Donors were not followed over many years; analysis was cross-sectional.

With template switching, a universal primer site was added, and the cDNA carried unique molecular identifiers. TCRdb called the 5' RACE reads again in MiXCR, with one record for every CDR3 protein. Counted here are 690,000 or so distinct CDR3 sequences, roughly 8% occurring once; the ten biggest clones make up more than 0.75%. Trimming took 3 bases from V and 0 from J; bases not matched to a gene: 7. The CDR3 is 16 residues long. Of note for this clonotype: As yet, its antigen is unknown.

The same sample was also studied in work on yellow fever vaccine responses in identical twins.

This sequence was found in a woman between 18 and 29 years old in good health. Material for sequencing was PBMCs. The gene calls are TRBV12-3 or TRBV12-4 and TRBJ1-2, with TRBD1 matching over 7 bases. CDR3 DNA: TGTGCCAGCAGTTTGGGTGGGCAGGGGGCTAACTATGGCTACACCTTC. Protein sequence: CASSLGGQGANYGYTF.